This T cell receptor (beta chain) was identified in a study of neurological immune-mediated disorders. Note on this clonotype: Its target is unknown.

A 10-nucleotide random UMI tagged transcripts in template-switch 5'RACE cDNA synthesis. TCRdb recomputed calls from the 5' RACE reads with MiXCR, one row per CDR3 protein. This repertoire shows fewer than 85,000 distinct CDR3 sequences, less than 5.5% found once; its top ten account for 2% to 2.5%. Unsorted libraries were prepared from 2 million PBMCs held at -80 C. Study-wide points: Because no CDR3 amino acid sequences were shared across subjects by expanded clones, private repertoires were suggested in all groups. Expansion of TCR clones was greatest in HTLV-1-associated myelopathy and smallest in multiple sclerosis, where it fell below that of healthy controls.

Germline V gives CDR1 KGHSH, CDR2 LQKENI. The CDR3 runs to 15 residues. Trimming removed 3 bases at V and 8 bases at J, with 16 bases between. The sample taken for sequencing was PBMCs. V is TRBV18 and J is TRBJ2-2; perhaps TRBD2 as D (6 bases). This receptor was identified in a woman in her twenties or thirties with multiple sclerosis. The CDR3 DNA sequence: TGTGCCAGCTCACCGGGCAGGACTACGCCAGGGGAGCTGTTTTTT. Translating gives CASSPGRTTPGELFF.